Listed below are T cell receptor beta chains from one sample, sequenced in a study of T cell changes during pregnancy in multiple sclerosis. Sequencing used immunoSEQ multiplex PCR; TCRdb keeps in-frame clones, though not all of them. The data show tens of thousands of clones, about 91% seen once. This material consisted of peripheral blood, taken after pregnancy. These receptors were collected from a female donor with multiple sclerosis, enrolled in a pregnancy study. Both conserved end residues are part of each CDR3. Fields, in order: CDR3 protein, CDR3 DNA, J gene, D gene, V gene, clone size. D genes are given only for firm matches. Rows may omit the clone size; those that give it use once, few, many or a size class.

CDR3: CASSFQGQIHQPQHF
DNA: TGTGCCAGCAGTTTCCAGGGACAGATCCATCAGCCCCAGCATTTT
J: TRBJ1-5
D: TRBD1
V: TRBV28
size: NA

CDR3: CASSYGQGPYNEQFF
DNA: TGTGCCAGCAGTTACGGACAGGGCCCTTACAATGAGCAGTTCTTC
J: TRBJ2-1
D: TRBD1
V: TRBV27
size: NA

CDR3: CASSPRTSGGQETQYF
DNA: TGCGCCAGCAGCCCCAGGACTAGCGGGGGCCAAGAGACCCAGTACTTC
J: TRBJ2-5
D: TRBD2
V: TRBV5-1
size: once

CDR3: CASTGDRDPRDTQYF
DNA: TGTGCCAGCACTGGAGACAGGGACCCCCGGGATACGCAGTATTTT
J: TRBJ2-3
D: TRBD1
V: TRBV6-5
size: NA

CDR3: CASSVGASGSYEQYF
DNA: TGTGCCAGCAGCGTAGGCGCTAGCGGCTCCTACGAGCAGTACTTC
J: TRBJ2-7
D: TRBD2
V: TRBV9
size: NA

CDR3: CASSQEAVVGVQAEAFF
DNA: TGCGCCAGCAGCCAAGAGGCGGTTGTGGGAGTCCAGGCTGAAGCTTTCTTT
J: TRBJ1-1
D: NA
V: TRBV4-3
size: NA

CDR3: CASSEAGGPAGELFF
DNA: TGTGCCAGCAGTGAAGCGGGGGGACCCGCCGGGGAGCTGTTTTTT
J: TRBJ2-2
D: NA
V: TRBV2
size: NA

CDR3: CASSQGGLRAQETQYF
DNA: TGCGCCAGCAGCCAAGGTGGCTTGCGGGCCCAAGAGACCCAGTACTTC
J: TRBJ2-5
D: NA
V: TRBV4-3
size: NA

CDR3: CASSQPGNTIYF
DNA: TGTGCCAGCTCACAGCCTGGAAACACCATATATTTT
J: TRBJ1-3
D: NA
V: TRBV18
size: NA

CDR3: CASSLVPPSGGEQFF
DNA: TGTGCCAGCAGCTTAGTGCCCCCTAGCGGCGGTGAGCAGTTCTTC
J: TRBJ2-1
D: TRBD2
V: TRBV7-6
size: NA

CDR3: CASSLTGQTSDTQYF
DNA: TGTGCCAGCAGCCTAACGGGACAGACTTCAGATACGCAGTATTTT
J: TRBJ2-3
D: TRBD1
V: TRBV6-5
size: NA

CDR3: CASSQEPLPVEEQYF
DNA: TGCGCCAGCAGCCAAGAACCCCTACCCGTGGAGGAGCAGTACTTC
J: TRBJ2-7
D: NA
V: TRBV4-3
size: NA

CDR3: CASSGRGRLYGYTF
DNA: TGCGCCAGCAGTGGCAGGGGGCGTCTCTATGGCTACACCTTC
J: TRBJ1-2
D: TRBD1
V: TRBV10-2
size: once

CDR3: CASSPQVRGGYTF
DNA: TGTGCCAGCAGCCCACAGGTTCGTGGCGGCTACACCTTC
J: TRBJ1-2
D: NA
V: TRBV11-2
size: NA

CDR3: CASSIVGGLAKNIQYF
DNA: TGTGCCAGTAGTATAGTCGGCGGGTTAGCCAAAAACATTCAGTACTTC
J: TRBJ2-4
D: NA
V: TRBV19
size: NA

CDR3: CASSSRTSGSTDTQYF
DNA: TGTGCCAGCAGCTCTCGGACTAGCGGAAGCACAGATACGCAGTATTTT
J: TRBJ2-3
D: TRBD2
V: TRBV4-2
size: NA

CDR3: CASGSTGTSNQPQHF
DNA: TGTGCTAGTGGTTCCACAGGTACTAGCAATCAGCCCCAGCATTTT
J: TRBJ1-5
D: NA
V: TRBV12-5
size: once

CDR3: CASSGDRDTGELFF
DNA: TGTGCCAGCAGTGGAGACAGGGACACCGGGGAGCTGTTTTTT
J: TRBJ2-2
D: TRBD1
V: TRBV6-4
size: medium-sized

CDR3: CASSINRVSGNTIYF
DNA: TGTGCCAGTAGTATCAACAGGGTATCGGGAAACACCATATATTTT
J: TRBJ1-3
D: NA
V: TRBV19
size: NA

CDR3: CASTTTGDTEAFF
DNA: TGTGCCAGCACCACAACAGGGGACACTGAAGCTTTCTTT
J: TRBJ1-1
D: TRBD1
V: TRBV7-9
size: NA

CDR3: CASSPIAGGSTGELFF
DNA: TGTGCCAGCAGCCCCATAGCGGGGGGTTCAACCGGGGAGCTGTTTTTT
J: TRBJ2-2
D: TRBD2
V: TRBV7-2
size: NA